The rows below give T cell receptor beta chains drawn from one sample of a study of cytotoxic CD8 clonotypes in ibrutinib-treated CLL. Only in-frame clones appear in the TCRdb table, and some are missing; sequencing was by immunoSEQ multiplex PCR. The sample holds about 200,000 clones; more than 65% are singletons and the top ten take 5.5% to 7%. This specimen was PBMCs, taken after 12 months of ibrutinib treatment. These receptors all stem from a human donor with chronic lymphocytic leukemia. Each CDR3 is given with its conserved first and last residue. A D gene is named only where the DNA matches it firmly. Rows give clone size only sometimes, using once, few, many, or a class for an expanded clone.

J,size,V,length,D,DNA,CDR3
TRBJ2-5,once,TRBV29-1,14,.,TGCAGCGTTCCCACAGGCAGTGGATTGGAGACCCAGTACTTC,CSVPTGSGLETQYF
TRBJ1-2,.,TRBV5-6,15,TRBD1,TGTGCCAGCAGCTCTAGGGGGCGGGTAGGCTATGGCTACACCTTC,CASSSRGRVGYGYTF
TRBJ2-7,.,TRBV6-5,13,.,TGTGCCAGCAGTTACTCGGACTACTACGAGCAGTACTTC,CASSYSDYYEQYF
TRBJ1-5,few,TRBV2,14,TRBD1,TGTGCCAGCAACCGGGACAGGGACAATCAGCCCCAGCATTTT,CASNRDRDNQPQHF
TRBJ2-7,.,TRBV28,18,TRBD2,TGTGCCAGCAGTCTAGCGACCGGGACTAGCGGGAGAAGGTACGAGCAGTACTTC,CASSLATGTSGRRYEQYF
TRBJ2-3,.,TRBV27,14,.,TGTGCCAGCAGTTTGGGAGGTGCTGCGGATACGCAGTATTTT,CASSLGGAADTQYF
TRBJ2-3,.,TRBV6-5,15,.,TGTGCCGCCCGAGGGGGGGCCGGGGGCACAGATACGCAGTATTTT,CAARGGAGGTDTQYF
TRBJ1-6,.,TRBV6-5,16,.,TGTGCCAGCAGTTTTGGTTGGAGCGCATATAATTCACCCCTCCACTTT,CASSFGWSAYNSPLHF
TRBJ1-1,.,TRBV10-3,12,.,TGTGCCATCAGGGCCGGCCAGGGTGAAGCTTTCTTT,CAIRAGQGEAFF
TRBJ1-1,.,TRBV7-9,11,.,TGTGCCAGCAGCCTTAGGAGTGAAGCTTTCTTT,CASSLRSEAFF
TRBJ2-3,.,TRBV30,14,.,TGTGCCTGGAGTCCGGGACTCAGCACAGATACGCAGTATTTT,CAWSPGLSTDTQYF
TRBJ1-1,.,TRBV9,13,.,TGTGCCAGCAGCGTAAGTGGGGGCACTGAAGCTTTCTTT,CASSVSGGTEAFF
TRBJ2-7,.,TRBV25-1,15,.,TGTGCCAGCAGTGAATGGGCAGGGCGGGACTACGAGCAGTACTTC,CASSEWAGRDYEQYF
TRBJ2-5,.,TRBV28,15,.,TGTGCCAGCAGCCGCGGTACGACAGGCCAAGAGACCCAGTACTTC,CASSRGTTGQETQYF
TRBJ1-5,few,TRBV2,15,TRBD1,TGTGCCAGCAGCGAAGGGGGGACAGGGGCTCAGCCCCAGCATTTT,CASSEGGTGAQPQHF
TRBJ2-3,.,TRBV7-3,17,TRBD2,TGTGCCAGCAGCGGCGGCGGACTAGCGGGACCCCCGCGGACGCAGTATTTT,CASSGGGLAGPPRTQYF
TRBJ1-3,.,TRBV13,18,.,TGTGCCAGCAGTTTAAGTAGTGGGGACACCCACTCTGGAAACACCATATATTTT,CASSLSSGDTHSGNTIYF
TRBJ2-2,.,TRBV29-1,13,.,TGCAGCGTTGTTAAGCCGAACACCGGGGAGCTGTTTTTT,CSVVKPNTGELFF
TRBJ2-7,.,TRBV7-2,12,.,TGTGCCAGCAGCTGGGGGACTGGAGAGCAGTACTTC,CASSWGTGEQYF
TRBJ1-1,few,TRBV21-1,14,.,TGTGCCAGCCTAGACTCCGTAGGTAGCACTGAAGCTTTCTTT,CASLDSVGSTEAFF
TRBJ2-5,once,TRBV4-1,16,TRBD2,TGCGCCAGCAGCCGAGGACTAGCGGGGGTGCAAGAGACCCAGTACTTC,CASSRGLAGVQETQYF
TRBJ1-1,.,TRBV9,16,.,TGTGCCAGCAGCGTAGGTGTAGGGGGGAAGAACACTGAAGCTTTCTTT,CASSVGVGGKNTEAFF
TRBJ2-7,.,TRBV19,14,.,TGTGCCAGTAGTCCTCGCAGGCCACCCTACGAGCAGTACTTC,CASSPRRPPYEQYF
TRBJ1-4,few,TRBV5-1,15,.,TGCGCCAGCAGCAAGAATTCTGAGACTAATGAAAAACTGTTTTTT,CASSKNSETNEKLFF
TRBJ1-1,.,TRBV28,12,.,TGTGCCAGCAGTTTCGACAGCACTGAAGCTTTCTTT,CASSFDSTEAFF
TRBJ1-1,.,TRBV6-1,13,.,TGTGCCAGCAGCCGAGATGTGAACACTGAAGCTTTCTTT,CASSRDVNTEAFF
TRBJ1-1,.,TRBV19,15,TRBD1,TGTGCCAGTAGTAGCCTTCCAGGGGGGAACACTGAAGCTTTCTTT,CASSSLPGGNTEAFF
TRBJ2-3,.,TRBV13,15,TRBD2,TGTGCCAGCAGCTTAACTAGCGGGACAGTAGATACGCAGTATTTT,CASSLTSGTVDTQYF
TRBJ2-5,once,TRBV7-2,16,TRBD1,TGTGCCAGCAGCTTAGCGGGCCAGGGGGCGCGGGAGACCCAGTACTTC,CASSLAGQGARETQYF
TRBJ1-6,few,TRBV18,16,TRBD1,TGTGCCAGCTCACCGGTACAGGGGAGGGATAATTCACCCCTCCACTTT,CASSPVQGRDNSPLHF